The sequence of this TCR beta chain was determined in a study of OX40 agonist ivuxolimab in advanced cancers. This clone was found once. V lost 0 bases to trimming and J lost 5 bases; unmatched junction nucleotides: 4. Germline V lookup: CDR1 SGDLS, CDR2 YYNGEE. The CDR3 consists of 14 residues. Profiled with immunoSEQ multiplex PCR; TCRdb holds only in-frame clones, not every one. The table has tens of thousands of clones, about 93% seen once. This sample comprised CD4+ or CD8+ T cells sorted from blood, obtained in a trial of the OX40 agonist ivuxolimab. The chain couples TRBV9 to TRBJ1-1, with 7 positions matching TRBD1. The origin of this receptor is an adult with an advanced solid tumor such as melanoma, head and neck, liver or kidney cancer. CDR3 nucleotide sequence: TGTGCCAGCAGCGTAGGAGGGGGCTATACTGAAGCTTTCTTT. Translated, it gives CASSVGGGYTEAFF.